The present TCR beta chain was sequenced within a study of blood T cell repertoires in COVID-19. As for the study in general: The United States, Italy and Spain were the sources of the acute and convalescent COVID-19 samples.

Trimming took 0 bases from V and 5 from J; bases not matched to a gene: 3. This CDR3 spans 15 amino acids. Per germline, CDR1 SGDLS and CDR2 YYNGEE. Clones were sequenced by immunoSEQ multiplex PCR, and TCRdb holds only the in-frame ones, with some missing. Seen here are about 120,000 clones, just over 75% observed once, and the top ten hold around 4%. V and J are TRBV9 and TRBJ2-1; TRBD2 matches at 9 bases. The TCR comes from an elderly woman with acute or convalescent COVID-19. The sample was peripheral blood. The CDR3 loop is CASSVASGANNEQFF. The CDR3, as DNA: TGTGCCAGCAGCGTAGCTAGCGGGGCCAACAATGAGCAGTTCTTC.